The entry below gives a single TCR beta chain sequence along with its context. Its specificity is not known. PCR primers comprised 60 Vbeta and 13 Jbeta primers. Assay: immunoSEQ multiplex PCR; the TCRdb copy retains only in-frame clones and omits some. The sample carries 100,000 to 150,000 clones, about two thirds recorded once. Germline CDR1 is MNHNY and CDR2 is SVGAGI (reference sequence). This CDR3 is built from 16 residues. V lost 7 bases to trimming and J lost 4 bases, with 20 bases between them. The data belong to a study of cytomegalovirus exposure and HLA in healthy donors. The study's findings and limits: The productive fraction for most TCR beta V segments was about 87% or about 30% in an earlier analysis.

The chain has TRBV6-6 and TRBJ1-3; TRBD1 might be the D (6 bases). The specimen sequenced was PBMCs. The receptor comes from a man aged 25-45 years in good health and CMV-seronegative. The CDR3 loop reads CASTYFPGTSGNTIYF. The CDR3 nucleotides read TGTGCCAGCACCTACTTTCCCGGGACATCCGGAAACACCATATATTTT.